The text below deals with one TCR beta chain. V was clipped by 6 bases and J by 0 bases; unmatched bases: 7. Germline V gene sequence: CDR1 MNHEY, CDR2 SVGAGI. The CDR3 contains 15 residues. This sample was taken from a study of blood T cell repertoires in COVID-19. Whole-study context: Both acute and convalescent COVID-19 samples were obtained from the United States, Italy and Spain. In each case, the material was cDNA or gDNA derived from T cells, B-cell-depleted T cells, or PBMCs.

In the original analysis: It was from reference gene primer amplification that nucleated cell counts were estimated. Profiled with immunoSEQ multiplex PCR; TCRdb holds only in-frame clones, not every one. That table supplies the V and J calls and clone size; D and trimming were determined from the DNA. This table has about 390,000 clones, roughly 89% appearing once. The chain combines TRBV6-5 with TRBJ1-1; 7 bases line up with TRBD1. This receptor was obtained from a woman aged 45-59 years who had recovered from COVID-19. The sequencing sample was made of PBMCs or T cells enriched from blood (not recorded which). The chain's CDR3 is CASSRDRILNTEAFF. The CDR3 DNA reads TGTGCCAGCAGCCGGGACAGAATTCTGAACACTGAAGCTTTCTTT.